A selection of T cell receptor beta chains follows, all from one sample in a study of blood T cell repertoires in COVID-19. The protocol was immunoSEQ multiplex PCR, while the TCRdb copy is restricted to in-frame clones and leaves out a portion. The sample has roughly 66,000 clones, 90% to 95% seen once. Specimen: peripheral blood. The receptor set was obtained from a human donor in a cohort sampled during active COVID-19. Each CDR3 is given with its conserved first and last residue. A D gene is named only where the DNA matches it firmly. Clone size is stated in some rows and not others, as once, few, many or a class when expanded.

D gene: TRBD2; V gene: TRBV7-7; clone size: -; J gene: TRBJ2-2; CDR3 DNA: TGTGCTAGCAGCTTAGACTACAGCGGGAGGTACACCGGGGAGCTGTTTTTT; CDR3 protein: CASSLDYSGRYTGELFF
D gene: -; V gene: TRBV10-3; clone size: -; J gene: TRBJ2-1; CDR3 DNA: TGTGCCATCGCCGGCGAGGCTTGGCGGAATGAGCAGTTCTTC; CDR3 protein: CAIAGEAWRNEQFF
D gene: TRBD1; V gene: TRBV19; clone size: few; J gene: TRBJ1-5; CDR3 DNA: TGTGCCAGTATAAGAACTGGGACAGGGAGACAGCCCCAGCATTTT; CDR3 protein: CASIRTGTGRQPQHF
D gene: TRBD1; V gene: TRBV29-1; clone size: few; J gene: TRBJ1-1; CDR3 DNA: TGCAGCGTGGACAGGGGGCGTAGATATACTGAAGCTTTCTTT; CDR3 protein: CSVDRGRRYTEAFF
D gene: TRBD2; V gene: TRBV10-3; clone size: -; J gene: TRBJ2-3; CDR3 DNA: TGTGCCATCAGGGGACTAGCGGGGAGCACAGATACGCAGTATTTT; CDR3 protein: CAIRGLAGSTDTQYF
D gene: TRBD1; V gene: TRBV27; clone size: -; J gene: TRBJ2-7; CDR3 DNA: TGTGCCAGCAGTTTGGGGGGACAGGGGGACTACGAGCAGTACTTC; CDR3 protein: CASSLGGQGDYEQYF
D gene: -; V gene: TRBV12-3/TRBV12-4; clone size: -; J gene: TRBJ1-2; CDR3 DNA: TGTGCCAGCAGTTTAGTCCGGGATGATGGCTACACCTTC; CDR3 protein: CASSLVRDDGYTF
D gene: -; V gene: TRBV18; clone size: -; J gene: TRBJ2-7; CDR3 DNA: TGTGCCAGCTCACCGGCAGACCGCGGATACGAGCAGTACTTC; CDR3 protein: CASSPADRGYEQYF
D gene: -; V gene: TRBV6-2/TRBV6-3; clone size: -; J gene: TRBJ2-2; CDR3 DNA: TGTGCCAGCAGTCTCCCCCGCGCCCGGGAGCTGTTTTTT; CDR3 protein: CASSLPRARELFF
D gene: -; V gene: TRBV24-1; clone size: -; J gene: TRBJ2-1; CDR3 DNA: TGTGCCACCAGTGTGCGGGGAGGAGAGCAGTTCTTC; CDR3 protein: CATSVRGGEQFF
D gene: -; V gene: TRBV27; clone size: -; J gene: TRBJ2-1; CDR3 DNA: TGTGCCAGCAGTTTATCTCGCAGTGCCAATGAGCAGTTCTTC; CDR3 protein: CASSLSRSANEQFF
D gene: -; V gene: TRBV19; clone size: -; J gene: TRBJ2-1; CDR3 DNA: TGTGCCAGTAACCTTAATAGCGGAAGCTCCTACAATGAGCAGTTCTTC; CDR3 protein: CASNLNSGSSYNEQFF
D gene: TRBD2; V gene: TRBV5-6; clone size: -; J gene: TRBJ2-1; CDR3 DNA: TGTGCCAGCAGCTTGGTTAGCGGGATAACTGAGCAGTTCTTC; CDR3 protein: CASSLVSGITEQFF
D gene: -; V gene: TRBV4-3; clone size: -; J gene: TRBJ2-7; CDR3 DNA: TGCGCCAGCAGCCCCGGGACTGGAAACTACGAGCAGTACTTC; CDR3 protein: CASSPGTGNYEQYF
D gene: TRBD2; V gene: TRBV28; clone size: once; J gene: TRBJ2-7; CDR3 DNA: TGTGCCAGCAGTTTAAGGGCGGGAGGAGAATACGAGCAGTACTTC; CDR3 protein: CASSLRAGGEYEQYF
D gene: TRBD2; V gene: TRBV5-1; clone size: -; J gene: TRBJ2-3; CDR3 DNA: TGCGCCAGCAATTTTGGGGGGGGTCCTAGCACAGATACGCAGTATTTT; CDR3 protein: CASNFGGGPSTDTQYF
D gene: TRBD1; V gene: TRBV5-6; clone size: -; J gene: TRBJ2-3; CDR3 DNA: TGTGCCAGCTCCCTTGACAGGGGGGTTCCAGATACGCAGTATTTT; CDR3 protein: CASSLDRGVPDTQYF
D gene: TRBD1; V gene: TRBV2; clone size: once; J gene: TRBJ1-5; CDR3 DNA: TGTGCCAGCAGTGAATCAGACAGGGAAGGGCCCCAGCATTTT; CDR3 protein: CASSESDREGPQHF
D gene: TRBD1; V gene: TRBV18; clone size: -; J gene: TRBJ1-1; CDR3 DNA: TGTGCCACCCTTCCAAGAGGGGCAGGGGGGTCCGAAGCTTTCTTT; CDR3 protein: CATLPRGAGGSEAFF
D gene: TRBD1; V gene: TRBV19; clone size: -; J gene: TRBJ1-1; CDR3 DNA: TGTGCCAGTAGTATTAACCCCGGGACAGGGGACAGAGTGGAGGCTTTCTTT; CDR3 protein: CASSINPGTGDRVEAFF
D gene: -; V gene: TRBV28; clone size: -; J gene: TRBJ1-1; CDR3 DNA: TGTGCCAGCAGTTTGCAGGGTTCGAACACTGAAGCTTTCTTT; CDR3 protein: CASSLQGSNTEAFF
D gene: TRBD1; V gene: TRBV19; clone size: -; J gene: TRBJ1-1; CDR3 DNA: TGTGCCAGTAGTCCCCGGGGGAGACAGGGGGCTTGGACTGAAGCTTTCTTT; CDR3 protein: CASSPRGRQGAWTEAFF
D gene: -; V gene: TRBV11-2; clone size: -; J gene: TRBJ1-2; CDR3 DNA: TGTGCCAGCAGCTCACCTAATCATGGCTACACCTTC; CDR3 protein: CASSSPNHGYTF
D gene: TRBD2; V gene: TRBV7-2; clone size: -; J gene: TRBJ2-5; CDR3 DNA: TGTGCCAGCAGCCAGGGGCCAGCGGGAGCCCAAGAGACCCAGTACTTC; CDR3 protein: CASSQGPAGAQETQYF
D gene: -; V gene: TRBV7-3; clone size: -; J gene: TRBJ1-1; CDR3 DNA: TGTGCCAGCAGCTTCAACATGAACACTGAAGCTTTCTTT; CDR3 protein: CASSFNMNTEAFF
D gene: -; V gene: TRBV6-1; clone size: -; J gene: TRBJ1-5; CDR3 DNA: TGTGCCAGCAGTGAAGTCCACCTTACGGGCAATCAGCCCCAGCATTTT; CDR3 protein: CASSEVHLTGNQPQHF
D gene: TRBD2; V gene: TRBV7-9; clone size: once; J gene: TRBJ2-7; CDR3 DNA: TGTGCCAGCAGCGTGGGACTAGCGGGGGGCCTATCCTACGAGCAGTACTTC; CDR3 protein: CASSVGLAGGLSYEQYF
D gene: TRBD2; V gene: TRBV4-3; clone size: once; J gene: TRBJ2-3; CDR3 DNA: TGCGCCAGCAGCCAATCTCTAGCGGGGGGGCCCCAAGATACGCAGTATTTT; CDR3 protein: CASSQSLAGGPQDTQYF
D gene: -; V gene: TRBV5-4; clone size: -; J gene: TRBJ1-2; CDR3 DNA: TGTGCCAGCAGCTCAGCTCGGGACTCAAGACCCTATGGCTACACCTTC; CDR3 protein: CASSSARDSRPYGYTF
D gene: TRBD1; V gene: TRBV15; clone size: -; J gene: TRBJ1-5; CDR3 DNA: TGTGCCACCAGCCTGAACAGGGGGACCAATCAGCCCCAGCATTTT; CDR3 protein: CATSLNRGTNQPQHF
D gene: -; V gene: TRBV15; clone size: -; J gene: TRBJ1-2; CDR3 DNA: TGTGCCACCAGCAATACAGCTAACTATGGCTACACCTTC; CDR3 protein: CATSNTANYGYTF
D gene: TRBD1; V gene: TRBV19; clone size: -; J gene: TRBJ2-4; CDR3 DNA: TGTGCCAGTAGTATGGGGACAGGGATAAACATTCAGTACTTC; CDR3 protein: CASSMGTGINIQYF
D gene: -; V gene: TRBV6-6; clone size: many; J gene: TRBJ2-1; CDR3 DNA: TGTGCCAGCAGTCCCAGGGGCGACAATGAGCAGTTCTTC; CDR3 protein: CASSPRGDNEQFF
D gene: TRBD2; V gene: TRBV18; clone size: -; J gene: TRBJ2-2; CDR3 DNA: TGTGCCAGCTCACCACCACGCGGGGGGATGAACACCGGGGAGCTGTTTTTT; CDR3 protein: CASSPPRGGMNTGELFF
D gene: TRBD2; V gene: TRBV5-1; clone size: -; J gene: TRBJ2-3; CDR3 DNA: TGCGCCAGCAGTCCCGGACTAGCGGGAATTGTTACGCAGTATTTT; CDR3 protein: CASSPGLAGIVTQYF
D gene: TRBD2; V gene: TRBV4-2; clone size: -; J gene: TRBJ2-1; CDR3 DNA: TGTGCCAGCAGCCAAGATCGGGAGGGGTACAATGAGCAGTTCTTC; CDR3 protein: CASSQDREGYNEQFF
D gene: -; V gene: TRBV7-2; clone size: -; J gene: TRBJ2-1; CDR3 DNA: TGTGCCAGCAGCCCCTTATCCTCTAGGTCAGAGCAGTTCTTC; CDR3 protein: CASSPLSSRSEQFF
D gene: TRBD1; V gene: TRBV7-3; clone size: -; J gene: TRBJ1-2; CDR3 DNA: TGTGCCAGCAGCCAGGACAGGGGGTCGCGCTACACCTTC; CDR3 protein: CASSQDRGSRYTF
D gene: -; V gene: TRBV12-5; clone size: -; J gene: TRBJ2-7; CDR3 DNA: TGTGCTAGTGGTTTAGGACAGTCGCCCTACTCCTACGAGCAGTACTTC; CDR3 protein: CASGLGQSPYSYEQYF
D gene: -; V gene: TRBV3-1/TRBV3-2; clone size: -; J gene: TRBJ1-3; CDR3 DNA: TGTGCCAGCAGCCAAGGGCCAGGGGAGTCGGGAAACACCATATATTTT; CDR3 protein: CASSQGPGESGNTIYF
D gene: -; V gene: TRBV18; clone size: -; J gene: TRBJ2-3; CDR3 DNA: TGTGCCAGCTCACCGATATTACCGGGAACCACAGATACGCAGTATTTT; CDR3 protein: CASSPILPGTTDTQYF
D gene: -; V gene: TRBV30; clone size: -; J gene: TRBJ1-5; CDR3 DNA: TGTGCCTGGGCAAGGACAGCTAATCAGCCCCAGCATTTT; CDR3 protein: CAWARTANQPQHF
D gene: -; V gene: TRBV7-2; clone size: -; J gene: TRBJ2-7; CDR3 DNA: TGTGCCAGCAGCTTCGGCGGGGCGGCCTACGAGCAGTACTTC; CDR3 protein: CASSFGGAAYEQYF
D gene: TRBD1; V gene: TRBV10-2; clone size: -; J gene: TRBJ2-1; CDR3 DNA: TGCGCCAGCAGGCTGACAGGGGTCAATGAGCAGTTCTTC; CDR3 protein: CASRLTGVNEQFF
D gene: TRBD1; V gene: TRBV30; clone size: -; J gene: TRBJ2-7; CDR3 DNA: TGTGCCTGGAGTGTTGACAGGGACGGCGAGCAGTACTTC; CDR3 protein: CAWSVDRDGEQYF
D gene: -; V gene: TRBV19; clone size: -; J gene: TRBJ2-3; CDR3 DNA: TGTGCCAGTAGTATAGAAGGGGAACTGGGGTCCTCGCAGTATTTT; CDR3 protein: CASSIEGELGSSQYF
D gene: TRBD2; V gene: TRBV7-2; clone size: -; J gene: TRBJ2-1; CDR3 DNA: TGTGCCAGCAGATTGGGACTAGCGGGAGTGGGTGAGCAGTTCTTC; CDR3 protein: CASRLGLAGVGEQFF
D gene: TRBD1; V gene: TRBV7-8; clone size: -; J gene: TRBJ1-3; CDR3 DNA: TGTGCCAGCAGCCGACTAACTGGGACAGGGAGAAACACCATATATTTT; CDR3 protein: CASSRLTGTGRNTIYF
D gene: TRBD2; V gene: TRBV9; clone size: once; J gene: TRBJ2-3; CDR3 DNA: TGTGCCAGCAGCGATTTAGCGAGCGGGAGCCTAACAGATACGCAGTATTTT; CDR3 protein: CASSDLASGSLTDTQYF
D gene: TRBD1; V gene: TRBV27; clone size: -; J gene: TRBJ1-2; CDR3 DNA: TGTGCCAGCAGCTGGGACAGGGAGGGTAACTATGGCTACACCTTC; CDR3 protein: CASSWDREGNYGYTF
D gene: TRBD1; V gene: TRBV7-9; clone size: -; J gene: TRBJ1-1; CDR3 DNA: TGTGCCAGCAGCTTAGTAAGGACAGGGCGGAACACTGAAGCTTTCTTT; CDR3 protein: CASSLVRTGRNTEAFF
D gene: -; V gene: TRBV28; clone size: -; J gene: TRBJ2-7; CDR3 DNA: TGTGCCAGCAATTTACAGGGAGGTCGCTACGAGCAGTACTTC; CDR3 protein: CASNLQGGRYEQYF
D gene: -; V gene: TRBV9; clone size: -; J gene: TRBJ1-1; CDR3 DNA: TGTGCCAGCAGCGTTGATCCGACCGCCGGGGCTGAAGCTTTCTTT; CDR3 protein: CASSVDPTAGAEAFF
D gene: TRBD1; V gene: TRBV10-3; clone size: -; J gene: TRBJ1-6; CDR3 DNA: TGTGCCATCAGTGACGTACTGGGACAGGGGGATAATTCACCCCTCCACTTT; CDR3 protein: CAISDVLGQGDNSPLHF
D gene: TRBD2; V gene: TRBV18; clone size: -; J gene: TRBJ2-5; CDR3 DNA: TGTGCCAGCTCACCGACTAGCGGCCAAGAGACCCAGTACTTC; CDR3 protein: CASSPTSGQETQYF
D gene: -; V gene: TRBV28; clone size: few; J gene: TRBJ1-2; CDR3 DNA: TGTGCCAGCAGGGAAGAACAGGACCGCTATGGCTACACCTTC; CDR3 protein: CASREEQDRYGYTF
D gene: -; V gene: TRBV7-2; clone size: -; J gene: TRBJ2-3; CDR3 DNA: TGTGCCAGCAGCCAGCAGGGGAGCCCAGATACGCAGTATTTT; CDR3 protein: CASSQQGSPDTQYF
D gene: -; V gene: TRBV5-4; clone size: -; J gene: TRBJ2-1; CDR3 DNA: TGTGCCAGCAGCTCCGGGGGGCCCGTCTCCTACAATGAGCAGTTCTTC; CDR3 protein: CASSSGGPVSYNEQFF